Each of the 27 T cell receptor beta chains below was sequenced from the same sample in a study of T cells in localized non-small cell lung cancer. Assay used: immunoSEQ multiplex PCR; TCRdb lists only in-frame clones, some missing. The sample holds roughly 17,000 clones; about 80% are singletons and the top ten take over 25%. The input for sequencing was peripheral blood, taken before any cancer treatment. These TCRs come from a female donor older than 55 with stage I lung adenocarcinoma.

The chain joins TRBV27 to TRBJ1-6; a weak D match, TRBD1 (6 bases). Trimming took off 4 bases at V and 6 bases at J, with 10 bases between the two ends. Germline assignment: CDR1 MNHEY and CDR2 SMNVEV (reference sequence). CDR3 length equals 14 residues. CDR3 DNA: TGTGCCAGCAGTTGGACAGCGGGTAATTCACCCCTCCACTTT. Amino acid sequence: CASSWTAGNSPLHF.

V is TRBV19 and J is TRBJ1-2; D ambiguous. The CDR3 covers 13 residues. Germline V gene sequence: CDR1 LNHDA, CDR2 SQIVND (reference sequence). Trimming left V 3 bases short and J 8 bases short, with 13 bases between. The CDR3 coding sequence is TGTGCCAGTAGTATGTTCGGCCTCGACGGCTACACCTTC. The encoded protein is CASSMFGLDGYTF.

This clone was seen a single time. The chain employs TRBV7-9 and TRBJ1-2; D perhaps matches TRBD1 (5 bases). The length of the CDR3 is 13 residues. Germline assignment: CDR1 SEHNR and CDR2 FQNEAQ (reference sequence). V lost 6 bases and J lost 7, with 15 bases in between. CDR3 sequence reads: CASSSGHNGGYTF. The CDR3 DNA reads as TGTGCCAGCAGTTCGGGGCACAATGGTGGCTACACCTTC.

This clone turned up a few times. The chain uses TRBV19 and TRBJ2-6, with D tentatively TRBD2 (6 bases). Germline-derived CDR1 and CDR2 are LNHDA and SQIVND (reference sequence). V was trimmed by 3 bases and J by 0 bases, leaving 6 bases between them. This CDR3 is 15 amino acids long. Written as DNA, the CDR3 is TGTGCCAGTAGTATTAGCGGCTCTGGGGCCAACGTCCTGACTTTC. Translated, it gives CASSISGSGANVLTF.

The chain joins TRBV4-1 to TRBJ1-2, with D maybe TRBD1 (5 bases). The V gene lost 4 bases and the J gene lost 0 bases, with 15 bases spanning the gap. Germline values: CDR1 MGHRA, CDR2 YSYEKL. The CDR3 extends over 16 amino acids. CDR3 nucleotide sequence: TGCGCCAGCAGCCTTTGGGGGACCCTTACTAACTATGGCTACACCTTC. Translation gives CASSLWGTLTNYGYTF.

This chain joins TRBV6-1 and TRBJ2-7; D unclear. With 5 bases removed from V and 0 bases from J, the gap between germline ends came to 14 bases. Germline CDR1 is MNHNS and CDR2 is SASEGT. The CDR3 loop spans 15 amino acids. CDR3 DNA: TGTGCCAGCAGTACCCGTCTGACCAACTCCTACGAGCAGTACTTC. Its protein is CASSTRLTNSYEQYF.

The rearrangement uses TRBV19 and TRBJ1-2, with TRBD1 as a possible D gene (5 bases). The CDR3 spans 13 residues. V was cut by 4 bases and J by 14 bases, with 20 bases left in between. CDR1 LNHDA and CDR2 SQIVND come from the germline V gene (reference sequence). The CDR3 DNA is TGTGCCAGTAGTACCATACCTCCGGGCAGGGTAACCTTC. Protein: CASSTIPPGRVTF.

This rearrangement joins TRBV10-3 to TRBJ2-7, with 8 nucleotides matching TRBD1. The CDR3 runs to 15 residues. CDR1 is ENHRY and CDR2 is SYGVKD in the germline V gene. V shed 2 bases, J shed 1 base, and the junction held 4 bases outside the gene matches. In DNA form, the CDR3 reads TGTGCCATCAGTGAGGCGGGACAGGCGTCCTACGAGCAGTACTTC. Protein product: CAISEAGQASYEQYF.

This chain's CDR3 is CASSVQMNTEAFF. Written as DNA, the CDR3 is TGTGCCAGCAGCGTCCAGATGAACACTGAAGCTTTCTTT. The chain couples TRBV7-8 to TRBJ1-1; no definite D call. This CDR3 is 13 amino acids long. V was cut by 5 bases and J by 0 bases, with 7 bases left in between. Germline CDR1 is SGHVS and CDR2 is FQNEAQ. The full variable domain, completed using reference TRBV7-8 and TRBJ1-1, is GAGVSQSPRYKVAKRGQDVALRCDPISGHVSLFWYQQALGQGPEFLTYFQNEAQLDKSGLPSDRFFAERPEGSVSTLKIQRTQQEDSAVYLCASSVQMNTEAFFGQGTRLTVV.

The J gene is TRBJ1-2, the V gene TRBV10-3; 9 bases fit TRBD1. Trimming took 6 bases from V and 0 from J; bases not matched to a gene: 5. The CDR3 is made up of 15 amino acids. CDR1 and CDR2 (germline): ENHRY, SYGVKD. Here the CDR3 reads CAISGTGRANYGYTF. The CDR3 DNA reads as TGTGCCATCAGCGGGACAGGGAGAGCTAACTATGGCTACACCTTC.

This clone has only one observation. V and J are TRBV5-1 and TRBJ1-1, with a possible D match to TRBD1 (6 bases). The CDR3 totals 13 residues. Germline CDR1 and CDR2: SGHRS and YFSETQ. The ends were cut back, 4 bases at V and 7 bases at J, with 14 bases in the middle. The CDR3 nucleotides read TGCGCCAGCAGCGAACCACAGGGAAGTGAAGCTTTCTTT. Its translation is CASSEPQGSEAFF.

This clone was detected a few times. This chain links TRBV12-5 with TRBJ1-3; possible D gene TRBD1, 5 bases. Trimming shortened V by 0 bases and J by 8 bases, and 11 bases separated the two germline ends. The CDR3 spans 14 residues. Germline CDR1 reads LGHNT; CDR2 reads FRNRAP. The CDR3 coding sequence is TGTGCTAGTGGTTTGGTAGGGGCGGGGGACACCATATATTTT. It yields the protein CASGLVGAGDTIYF. The full variable domain, rest sourced from reference TRBV12-5 and TRBJ1-3, is DARVTQTPRHKVTEMGQEVTMRCQPILGHNTVFWYRQTMMQGLELLAYFRNRAPLDDSGMPKDRFSAEMPDATLATLKIQPSEPRDSAVYFCASGLVGAGDTIYFGEGSWLTVV.

The chain uses TRBV9 and TRBJ2-3; the D is unclear. V lost 0 bases and J lost 2, with 10 bases in between. CDR3 length: 15 residues. CDR1 SGDLS and CDR2 YYNGEE come from the germline V gene. CDR3 coding DNA: TGTGCCAGCAGCGTAGACGGCTCCCCCACAGATACGCAGTATTTT. It codes for CASSVDGSPTDTQYF.

This chain links TRBV7-9 with TRBJ1-2; D gene unclear. Trimming took 1 base from V and 8 from J, leaving 17 bases between them. CDR1 SEHNR and CDR2 FQNEAQ come from the germline V gene (reference sequence). This CDR3 spans 15 amino acids. DNA of the CDR3: TGTGCCAGCAGCTTAGTACCGGGTAATCGAGGGGGCTACACCTTC. Its translation is CASSLVPGNRGGYTF.

V and J are TRBV27 and TRBJ2-7, with TRBD1 matching 8 bases. Germline-derived CDR1 and CDR2 are MNHEY and SMNVEV (reference sequence). The CDR3 length is 15 residues. The V gene end was trimmed by 6 bases and the J gene end by 5 bases; junction bases not matched to a gene: 12. The DNA for the CDR3 is TGTGCCAGCAGCACTCTCCGGGACAGGTACAACGAGCAGTACTTC. It is translated as CASSTLRDRYNEQYF.

The genes are TRBV10-2 and TRBJ2-7; D ambiguous. There are 14 residues in the CDR3. V gave up 6 bases and J gave up 4 bases, with 16 bases separating them. Germline-derived CDR1 and CDR2 are WSHSY and SAAADI. Here the CDR3 reads CASRSSRGGYEQYF. CDR3 coding DNA: TGCGCCAGCAGAAGTTCTCGTGGTGGGTACGAGCAGTACTTC.

A note on this clone: Other DNA sequences within the sample encode an identical CDR3. The chain joins TRBV11-2 to TRBJ2-2; unclear D gene. The CDR3 spans 16 residues. Per germline, CDR1 SGHAT and CDR2 FQNNGV. V was cut by 6 bases and J by 4 bases, with 18 bases left in between. The CDR3 loop reads CASRGLSHSGTGELFF. CDR3 nucleotide sequence: TGTGCCAGCAGGGGATTGTCCCACTCGGGCACCGGGGAGCTGTTTTTT.

The CDR3 nucleotides read TGTGCCTGGGGGGGGACTCAAGAGACCCAGTACTTC. Its translation is CAWGGTQETQYF. This chain uses TRBV30 with TRBJ2-5; tentative D call: TRBD2 (6 bases). The V end was cut by 5 bases, the J end by 2 bases, with 9 bases between. The CDR3 has 12 residues. The germline V gene encodes CDR1 GTSNPN and CDR2 SVGIG (reference sequence).

This clone was picked up one time. The V gene is TRBV6-5, the J gene TRBJ1-5; D is uncertain. Trimming stripped 5 bases from V and 3 bases from J, with 2 bases between. The CDR3 runs to 11 residues. The germline V gene has CDR1 MNHEY and CDR2 SVGAGI. CDR3 amino acids: CASSNNQPQHF. In DNA form, the CDR3 reads TGTGCCAGCAGTAACAATCAGCCCCAGCATTTT.

This chain uses TRBV27 with TRBJ2-2, with unresolved D. This CDR3 region has 15 residues. CDR1 MNHEY and CDR2 SMNVEV come from the germline V gene (reference sequence). The V end lost 2 bases, the J end lost 5 bases, and 12 bases lay between the germline ends. The CDR3 DNA sequence: TGTGCCAGCAGTTTAATGGCCCAGTTTACCGGGGAGCTGTTTTTT. It specifies CASSLMAQFTGELFF.

The V and J genes are TRBV5-1 and TRBJ2-6, with 11 bases fitting TRBD1. The CDR3 loop spans 18 amino acids. Germline values: CDR1 SGHRS, CDR2 YFSETQ. The trim removed 4 bases at V and 4 bases at J, leaving 10 bases unmatched. CDR3 nucleotide sequence: TGCGCCAGCAGCCCGGCCGGGACAGGGGGGTCCGGGGCCAACGTCCTGACTTTC. This encodes CASSPAGTGGSGANVLTF.

The rearrangement joins TRBV7-2 to TRBJ2-1, with D maybe TRBD1 (6 bases). CDR3 length: 14 residues. V was shortened by 0 bases and J by 5 bases, with 8 bases between the two germline ends. CDR1 SGHTA and CDR2 FQGNSA come from the germline V gene. This CDR3 is CASSLAGANNEQFF. The CDR3 nucleotides are TGTGCCAGCAGCTTAGCGGGGGCGAACAATGAGCAGTTCTTC. The full variable domain, its missing parts supplied by reference TRBV7-2 and TRBJ2-1, is GAGVSQSPSNKVTEKGKDVELRCDPISGHTALYWYRQSLGQGLEFLIYFQGNSAPDKSGLPSDRFSAERTGGSVSTLTIQRTQQEDSAVYLCASSLAGANNEQFFGPGTRLTVL.

The chain recombines TRBV4-3 with TRBJ2-7, with D perhaps TRBD1 (6 bases). Trimming stripped 0 bases from V and 2 bases from J, with 14 bases between. CDR3 size: 16 residues. CDR1 and CDR2 from the germline V gene are LGHNA and YSLEER. The CDR3 region is CASSQDYPTGTYEQYF. CDR3 sequence (DNA): TGCGCCAGCAGCCAAGATTACCCTACAGGGACCTACGAGCAGTACTTC.

This chain uses TRBV5-1 with TRBJ2-3, with a weak D call TRBD1 (6 bases). Trimming removed 4 bases at V and 3 bases at J, with 18 bases between. The CDR3 has 16 residues. The germline gives CDR1 SGHRS, CDR2 YFSETQ. CDR3 sequence reads: CASSQTTGQGTDTQYF. The CDR3 DNA reads TGCGCCAGCAGCCAGACCACAGGGCAAGGGACAGATACGCAGTATTTT.

V and J are TRBV6-6 and TRBJ1-6; perhaps TRBD1 as D (6 bases). The CDR3 has 14 amino acids. Trimming took 2 bases from V and 10 from J, leaving 12 bases between them. Germline lookup yields CDR1 MNHNY and CDR2 SVGAGI (reference sequence). CDR3 sequence: CASSYRQGRSPLHF. The CDR3 region has the DNA TGTGCCAGCAGTTACAGGCAGGGGAGATCACCCCTCCACTTT.

The CDR3 DNA reads TGTGCCAGCAGCATACGGACAGGGAAGAAGGATCCCCAGCATTTT. It translates to CASSIRTGKKDPQHF. J is TRBJ1-5 and V is TRBV27, with TRBD1 identical over 8 bases. Germline V gene lookup returns CDR1 MNHEY and CDR2 SMNVEV (reference sequence). V trimming: 6 bases; J trimming: 10 bases; junction bases outside the gene matches: 14. The CDR3 is 15 amino acids.

The V gene is TRBV5-8, the J gene TRBJ2-7; D call uncertain. This CDR3 is built from 13 residues. V lost 0 bases to trimming and J lost 3 bases, with 7 bases between them. In germline, CDR1 is SGHTS, CDR2 YDEGEE. Here the CDR3 reads CASSLAFSYEQYF. In DNA, the CDR3 is TGTGCCAGCAGCTTGGCCTTCAGCTACGAGCAGTACTTC.